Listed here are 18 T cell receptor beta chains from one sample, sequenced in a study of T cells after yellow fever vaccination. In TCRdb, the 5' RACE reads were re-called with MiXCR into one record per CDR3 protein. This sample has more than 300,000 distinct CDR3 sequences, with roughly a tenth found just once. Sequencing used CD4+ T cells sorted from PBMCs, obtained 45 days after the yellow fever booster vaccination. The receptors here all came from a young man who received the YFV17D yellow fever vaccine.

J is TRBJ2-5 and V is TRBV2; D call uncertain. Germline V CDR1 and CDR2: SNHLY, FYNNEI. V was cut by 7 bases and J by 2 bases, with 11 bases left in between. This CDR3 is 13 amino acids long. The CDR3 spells CASTGPRQETQYF. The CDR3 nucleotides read TGTGCCAGCACCGGGCCCCGGCAAGAGACCCAGTACTTC.

The CDR3 sequence is CASSYPLAEGRGYTF. The CDR3 DNA reads TGTGCCAGCAGTTACCCCCTGGCGGAGGGCAGGGGCTACACCTTC. The rearrangement joins TRBV6-6 to TRBJ1-2; D gene unclear. V lost 2 bases to trimming and J lost 8 bases, with 18 bases between them. This CDR3 is built from 15 residues. Germline lookup yields CDR1 MNHNY and CDR2 SVGAGI (reference sequence).

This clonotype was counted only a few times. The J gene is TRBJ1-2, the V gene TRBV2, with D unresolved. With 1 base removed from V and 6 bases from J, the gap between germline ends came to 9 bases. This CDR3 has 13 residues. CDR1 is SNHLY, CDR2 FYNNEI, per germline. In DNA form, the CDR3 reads TGTGCCAGCAGTGAAGACCAGGTCCATGGCTACACCTTC. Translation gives CASSEDQVHGYTF.

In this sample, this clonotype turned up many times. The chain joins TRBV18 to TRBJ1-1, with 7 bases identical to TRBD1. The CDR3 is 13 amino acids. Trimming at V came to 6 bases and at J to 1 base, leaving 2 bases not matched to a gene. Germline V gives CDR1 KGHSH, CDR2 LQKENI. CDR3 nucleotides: TGTGCCAGCTCGGGACAGTCGAACACTGAAGCTTTCTTT. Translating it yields CASSGQSNTEAFF.

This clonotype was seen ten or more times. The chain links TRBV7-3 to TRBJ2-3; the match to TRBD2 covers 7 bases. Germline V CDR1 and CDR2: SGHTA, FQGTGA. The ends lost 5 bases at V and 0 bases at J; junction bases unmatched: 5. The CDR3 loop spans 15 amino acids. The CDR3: CASSLRLASTDTQYF. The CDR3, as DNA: TGTGCCAGCAGCCTGCGACTAGCAAGCACAGATACGCAGTATTTT.

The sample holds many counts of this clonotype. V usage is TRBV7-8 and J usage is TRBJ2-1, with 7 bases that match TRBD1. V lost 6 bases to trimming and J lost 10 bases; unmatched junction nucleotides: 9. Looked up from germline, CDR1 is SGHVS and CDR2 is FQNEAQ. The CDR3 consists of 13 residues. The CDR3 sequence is CASSVLRGQEQFF. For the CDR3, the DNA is TGTGCCAGCAGTGTGCTCAGGGGACAGGAGCAGTTCTTC.

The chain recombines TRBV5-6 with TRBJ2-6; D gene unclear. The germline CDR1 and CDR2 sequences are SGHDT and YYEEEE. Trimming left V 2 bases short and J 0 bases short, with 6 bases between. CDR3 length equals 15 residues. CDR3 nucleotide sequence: TGTGCCAGCAGCTTTGTGGTCTCTGGGGCCAACGTCCTGACTTTC. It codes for CASSFVVSGANVLTF. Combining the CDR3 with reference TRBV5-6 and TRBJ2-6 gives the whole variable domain DAGVTQSPTHLIKTRGQQVTLRCSPKSGHDTVSWYQQALGQGPQFIFQYYEEEERQRGNFPDRFSGHQFPNYSSELNVNALLLGDSALYLCASSFVVSGANVLTFGAGSRLTVL.

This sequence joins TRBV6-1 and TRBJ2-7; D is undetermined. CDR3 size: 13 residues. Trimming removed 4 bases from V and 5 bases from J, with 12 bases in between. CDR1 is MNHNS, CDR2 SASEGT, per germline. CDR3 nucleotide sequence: TGTGCCAGCAGTGTATCGGCCTGGGACGAGCAGTACGTC. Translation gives CASSVSAWDEQYV.

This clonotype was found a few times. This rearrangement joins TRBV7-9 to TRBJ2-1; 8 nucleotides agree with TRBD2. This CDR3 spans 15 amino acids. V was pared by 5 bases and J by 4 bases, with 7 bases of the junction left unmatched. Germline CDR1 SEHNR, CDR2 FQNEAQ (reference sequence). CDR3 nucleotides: TGTGCCAGCAGCAACCGGGGGGGCCGGTACAATGAGCAGTTCTTC. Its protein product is CASSNRGGRYNEQFF.

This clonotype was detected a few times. CDR3 loop: CASSPRGTQNTEAFF. CDR3 nucleotides: TGTGCCAGCTCACCAAGAGGGACACAGAACACTGAAGCTTTCTTT. The V call is TRBV18, the J call TRBJ1-1; D perhaps matches TRBD1 (6 bases). Germline V gives CDR1 KGHSH, CDR2 LQKENI. Trimming stripped 2 bases from V and 1 base from J, with 11 bases between. This CDR3 contains 15 residues.

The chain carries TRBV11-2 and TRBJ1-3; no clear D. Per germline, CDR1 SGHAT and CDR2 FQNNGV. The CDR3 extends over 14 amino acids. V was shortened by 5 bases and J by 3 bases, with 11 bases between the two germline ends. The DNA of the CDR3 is TGTGCCAGCAGCCCTTCGCGGGGTGGAAACACCATATATTTT. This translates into CASSPSRGGNTIYF.

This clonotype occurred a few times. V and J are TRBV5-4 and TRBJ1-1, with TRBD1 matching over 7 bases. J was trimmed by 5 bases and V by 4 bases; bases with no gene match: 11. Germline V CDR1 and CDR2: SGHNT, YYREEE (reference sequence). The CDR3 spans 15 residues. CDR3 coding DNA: TGTGCCAGCAGCGACCCGGGACAGTTGATGACTGAAGCTTTCTTT. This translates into CASSDPGQLMTEAFF.

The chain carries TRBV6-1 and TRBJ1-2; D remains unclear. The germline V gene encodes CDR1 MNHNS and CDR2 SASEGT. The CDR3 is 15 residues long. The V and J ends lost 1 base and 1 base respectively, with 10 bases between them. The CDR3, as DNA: TGTGCCAGCAGTGAAGAGAGTGGGCTTAACTATGGCTACACCTTC. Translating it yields CASSEESGLNYGYTF.

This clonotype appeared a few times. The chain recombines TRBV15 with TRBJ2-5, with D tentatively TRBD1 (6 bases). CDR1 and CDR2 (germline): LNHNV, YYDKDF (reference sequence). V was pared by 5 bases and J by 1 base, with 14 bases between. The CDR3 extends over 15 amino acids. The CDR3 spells CATSSKGQPQETQYF. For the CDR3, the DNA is TGTGCCACCAGCTCTAAAGGACAGCCCCAAGAGACCCAGTACTTC.

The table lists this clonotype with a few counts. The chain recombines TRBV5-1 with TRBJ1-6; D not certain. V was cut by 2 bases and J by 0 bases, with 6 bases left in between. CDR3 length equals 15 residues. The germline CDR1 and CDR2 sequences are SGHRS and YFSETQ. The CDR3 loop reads CASSLWSSYNSPLHF. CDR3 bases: TGCGCCAGCAGCTTATGGAGCTCCTATAATTCACCCCTCCACTTT.

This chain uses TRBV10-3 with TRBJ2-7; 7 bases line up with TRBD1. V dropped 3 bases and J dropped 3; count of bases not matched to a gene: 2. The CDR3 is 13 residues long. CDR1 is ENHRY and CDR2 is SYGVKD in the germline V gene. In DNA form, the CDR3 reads TGTGCCATCAGTGACTCAGGGGGCTACGAGCAGTACTTC. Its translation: CAISDSGGYEQYF.

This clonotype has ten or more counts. CDR3 sequence reads: CASSLWPVDNTGELFF. CDR3 sequence (DNA): TGTGCCAGCAGCTTATGGCCAGTCGATAACACCGGGGAGCTGTTTTTT. The chain uses TRBV7-9 and TRBJ2-2; D is ambiguous. This CDR3 comprises 16 residues. Trimming shortened V by 2 bases and J by 2 bases, and 12 bases separated the two germline ends. Germline V gene lookup returns CDR1 SEHNR and CDR2 FQNEAQ (reference sequence).

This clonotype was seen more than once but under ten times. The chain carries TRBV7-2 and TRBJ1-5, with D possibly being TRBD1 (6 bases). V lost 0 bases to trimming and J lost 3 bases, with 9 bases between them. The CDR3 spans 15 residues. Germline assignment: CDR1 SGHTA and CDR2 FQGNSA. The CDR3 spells CASSLAGGTNQPQHF. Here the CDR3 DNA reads TGTGCCAGCAGCTTAGCTGGGGGCACCAATCAGCCCCAGCATTTT.